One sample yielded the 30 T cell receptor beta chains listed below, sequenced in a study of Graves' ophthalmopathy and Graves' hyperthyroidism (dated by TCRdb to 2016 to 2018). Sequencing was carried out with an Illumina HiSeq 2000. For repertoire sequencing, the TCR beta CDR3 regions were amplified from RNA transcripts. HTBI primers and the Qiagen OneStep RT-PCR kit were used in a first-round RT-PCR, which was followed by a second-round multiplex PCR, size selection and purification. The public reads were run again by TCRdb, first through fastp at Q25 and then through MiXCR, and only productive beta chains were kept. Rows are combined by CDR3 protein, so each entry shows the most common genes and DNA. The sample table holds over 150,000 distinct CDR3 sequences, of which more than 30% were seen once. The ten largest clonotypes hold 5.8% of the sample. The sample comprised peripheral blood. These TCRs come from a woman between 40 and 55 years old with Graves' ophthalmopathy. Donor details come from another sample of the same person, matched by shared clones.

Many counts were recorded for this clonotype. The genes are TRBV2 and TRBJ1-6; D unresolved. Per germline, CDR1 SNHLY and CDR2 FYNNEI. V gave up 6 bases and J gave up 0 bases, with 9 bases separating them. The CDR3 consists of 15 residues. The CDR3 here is CASRVGSSYNSPLHF. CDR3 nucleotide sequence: TGTGCCAGCAGGGTCGGGAGCTCCTATAATTCACCCCTCCACTTT.

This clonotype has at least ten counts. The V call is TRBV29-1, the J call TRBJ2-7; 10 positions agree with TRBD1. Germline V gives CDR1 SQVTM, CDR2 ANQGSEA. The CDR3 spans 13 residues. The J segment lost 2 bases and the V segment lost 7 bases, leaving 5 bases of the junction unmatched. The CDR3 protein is CSARTGGAYEQYF. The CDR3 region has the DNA TGCAGCGCTCGGACAGGGGGGGCCTACGAGCAGTACTTC.

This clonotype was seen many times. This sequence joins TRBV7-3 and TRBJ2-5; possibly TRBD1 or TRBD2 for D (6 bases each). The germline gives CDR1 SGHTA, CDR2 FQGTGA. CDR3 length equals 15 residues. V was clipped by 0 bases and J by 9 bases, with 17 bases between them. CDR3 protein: CASSLTGGRPEAQYF. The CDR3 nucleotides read TGTGCCAGCAGCTTAACGGGGGGCCGCCCGGAGGCCCAGTACTTC.

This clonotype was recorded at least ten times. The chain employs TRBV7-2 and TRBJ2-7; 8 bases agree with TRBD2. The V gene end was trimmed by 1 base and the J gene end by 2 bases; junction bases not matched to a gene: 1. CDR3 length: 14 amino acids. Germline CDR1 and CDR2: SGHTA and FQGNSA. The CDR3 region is CASSLGAGAYEQYF. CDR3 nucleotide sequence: TGTGCCAGCAGCTTAGGAGCGGGGGCCTACGAGCAGTACTTC.

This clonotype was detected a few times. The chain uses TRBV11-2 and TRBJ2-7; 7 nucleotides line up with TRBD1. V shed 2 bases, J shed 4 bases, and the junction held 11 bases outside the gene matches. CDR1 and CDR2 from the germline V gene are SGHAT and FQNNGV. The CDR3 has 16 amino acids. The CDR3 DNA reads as TGTGCCAGCAGCTTACCCTCAGACAGGGAGTCTTACGAGCAGTACTTC. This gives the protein CASSLPSDRESYEQYF.

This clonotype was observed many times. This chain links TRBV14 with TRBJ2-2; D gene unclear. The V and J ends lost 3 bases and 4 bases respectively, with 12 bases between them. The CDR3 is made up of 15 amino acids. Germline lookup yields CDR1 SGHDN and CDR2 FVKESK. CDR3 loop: CASSQVNGPTGELFF. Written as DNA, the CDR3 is TGTGCCAGCAGCCAGGTGAACGGGCCCACCGGGGAGCTGTTTTTT.

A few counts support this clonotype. CDR3 sequence reads: CASSLVYRGGETQYF. CDR3 sequence (DNA): TGTGCCAGCAGCTTAGTCTACAGGGGGGGAGAGACCCAGTACTTC. The chain couples TRBV7-8 to TRBJ2-5; the D gene is possibly TRBD1 (8 bases). From germline, CDR1 is SGHVS and CDR2 FQNEAQ. The V end was cut by 1 base, the J end by 4 bases, with 13 bases between. This CDR3 has 15 residues.

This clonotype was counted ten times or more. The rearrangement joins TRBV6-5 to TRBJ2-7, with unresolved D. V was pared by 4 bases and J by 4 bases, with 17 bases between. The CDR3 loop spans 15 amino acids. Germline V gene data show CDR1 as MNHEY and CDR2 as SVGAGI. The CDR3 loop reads CASSSRRRPDYEQYF. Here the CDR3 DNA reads TGTGCCAGCAGTTCCCGACGGCGGCCGGATTACGAGCAGTACTTC.

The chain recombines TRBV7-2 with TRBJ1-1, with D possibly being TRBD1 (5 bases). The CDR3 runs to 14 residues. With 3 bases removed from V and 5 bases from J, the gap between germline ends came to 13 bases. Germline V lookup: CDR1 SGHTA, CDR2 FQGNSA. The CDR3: CASSFDARGTEAFF. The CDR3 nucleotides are TGTGCCAGCAGCTTTGACGCCCGGGGGACTGAAGCTTTCTTT.

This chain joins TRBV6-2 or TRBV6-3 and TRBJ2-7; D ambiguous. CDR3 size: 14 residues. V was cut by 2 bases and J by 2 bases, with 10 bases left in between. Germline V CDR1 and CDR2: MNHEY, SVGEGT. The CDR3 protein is CASSYSSFAYEQYF. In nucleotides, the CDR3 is TGTGCCAGCAGTTACAGCAGCTTTGCCTACGAGCAGTACTTC.

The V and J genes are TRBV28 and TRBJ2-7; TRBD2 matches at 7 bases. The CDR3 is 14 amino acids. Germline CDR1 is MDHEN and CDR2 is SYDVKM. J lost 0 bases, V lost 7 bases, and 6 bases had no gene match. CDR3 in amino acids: CASTPSGVSYEQYF. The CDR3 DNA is TGTGCCAGCACCCCGAGCGGGGTCTCCTACGAGCAGTACTTC.

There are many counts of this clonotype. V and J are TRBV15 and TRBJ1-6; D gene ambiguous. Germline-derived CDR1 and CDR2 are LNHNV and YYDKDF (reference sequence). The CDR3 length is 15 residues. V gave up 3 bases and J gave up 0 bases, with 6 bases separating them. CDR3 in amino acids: CATSSKSSYNSPLHF. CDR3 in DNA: TGTGCCACCAGCAGCAAGAGCTCCTATAATTCACCCCTCCACTTT.

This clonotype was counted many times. The CDR3 DNA sequence: TGTGCCAGCAGTTCAGGGTTTGGTGGAAATTCACCCCTCCACTTT. It specifies CASSSGFGGNSPLHF. The V call is TRBV6-5, the J call TRBJ1-6; a possible D gene is TRBD1 (5 bases). V gave up 4 bases and J gave up 7 bases, with 14 bases separating them. Germline lookup yields CDR1 MNHEY and CDR2 SVGAGI. This CDR3 has 15 amino acids.

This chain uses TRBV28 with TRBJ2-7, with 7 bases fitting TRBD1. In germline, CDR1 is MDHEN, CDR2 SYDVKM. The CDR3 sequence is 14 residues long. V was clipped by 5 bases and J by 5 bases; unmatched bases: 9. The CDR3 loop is CASSPLDRANEQYF. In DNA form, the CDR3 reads TGTGCCAGCAGTCCACTCGACAGGGCTAACGAGCAGTACTTC.

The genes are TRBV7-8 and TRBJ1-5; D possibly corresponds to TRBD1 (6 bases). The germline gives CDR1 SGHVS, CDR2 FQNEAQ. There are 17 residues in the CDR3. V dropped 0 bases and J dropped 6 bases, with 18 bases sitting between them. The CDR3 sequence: CASSLAGWQGRTQPQHF. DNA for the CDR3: TGTGCCAGCAGCTTAGCGGGGTGGCAGGGGCGGACTCAGCCCCAGCATTTT.

CDR3 nucleotide sequence: TGCAGTGCTAGAGAACTGAGAACGGGCGAGCAGTACTTC. Protein: CSARELRTGEQYF. The chain joins TRBV20-1 to TRBJ2-7; no reliable D call. The CDR3 extends over 13 amino acids. Trimming removed 0 bases from V and 6 bases from J, with 12 bases in between. CDR1 and CDR2 from the germline V gene are DFQATT and SNEGSKA (reference sequence).

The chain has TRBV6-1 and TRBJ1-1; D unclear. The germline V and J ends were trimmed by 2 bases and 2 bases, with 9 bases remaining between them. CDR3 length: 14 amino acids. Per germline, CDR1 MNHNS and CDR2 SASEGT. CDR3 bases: TGTGCCAGCAGTGAATTGGATCCTAACACTGAAGCTTTCTTT. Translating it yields CASSELDPNTEAFF.

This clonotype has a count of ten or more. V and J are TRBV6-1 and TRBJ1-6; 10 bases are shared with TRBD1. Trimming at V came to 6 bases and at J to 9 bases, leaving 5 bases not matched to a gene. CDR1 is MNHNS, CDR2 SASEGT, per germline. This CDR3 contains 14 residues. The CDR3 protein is CASSPGQGLSPLHF. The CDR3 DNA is TGTGCCAGCAGCCCGGGACAGGGGCTTTCACCCCTCCACTTT.

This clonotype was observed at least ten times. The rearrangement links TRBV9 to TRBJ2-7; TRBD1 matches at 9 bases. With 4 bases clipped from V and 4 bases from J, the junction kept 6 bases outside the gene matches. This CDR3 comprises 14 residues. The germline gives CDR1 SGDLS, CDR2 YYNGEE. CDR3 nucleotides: TGTGCCAGCAGCTTCGGGACAGGGTTATACGAGCAGTACTTC. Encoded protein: CASSFGTGLYEQYF.

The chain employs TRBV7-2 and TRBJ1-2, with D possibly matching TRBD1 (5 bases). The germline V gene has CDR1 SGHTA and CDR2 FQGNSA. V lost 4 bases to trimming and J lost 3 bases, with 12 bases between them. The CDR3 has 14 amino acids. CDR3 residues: CASSYRGGYYGYTF. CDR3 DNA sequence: TGTGCCAGCAGCTACCGGGGGGGTTACTATGGCTACACCTTC.

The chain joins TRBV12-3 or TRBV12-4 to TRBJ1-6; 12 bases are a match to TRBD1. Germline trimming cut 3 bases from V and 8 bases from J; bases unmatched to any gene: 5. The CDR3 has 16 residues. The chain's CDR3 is CASSFTGTGGDSPLHF. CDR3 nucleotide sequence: TGTGCCAGCAGTTTTACCGGGACAGGGGGCGATTCACCCCTCCACTTT.

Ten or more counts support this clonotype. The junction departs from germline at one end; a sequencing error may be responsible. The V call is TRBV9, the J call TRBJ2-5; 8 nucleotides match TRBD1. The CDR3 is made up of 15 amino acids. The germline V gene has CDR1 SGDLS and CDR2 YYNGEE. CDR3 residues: CASSAQGAVGETQYF. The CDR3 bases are TGTGCCAGTAGCGCCCAGGGGGCTGTCGGAGAGACCCAGTACTTC.

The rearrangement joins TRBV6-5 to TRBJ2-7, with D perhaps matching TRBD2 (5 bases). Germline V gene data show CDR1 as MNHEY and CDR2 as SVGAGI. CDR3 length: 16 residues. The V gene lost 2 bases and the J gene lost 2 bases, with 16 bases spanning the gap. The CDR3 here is CASSYPMVATTYEQYF. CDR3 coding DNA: TGTGCCAGCAGTTACCCGATGGTAGCGACGACCTACGAGCAGTACTTC.

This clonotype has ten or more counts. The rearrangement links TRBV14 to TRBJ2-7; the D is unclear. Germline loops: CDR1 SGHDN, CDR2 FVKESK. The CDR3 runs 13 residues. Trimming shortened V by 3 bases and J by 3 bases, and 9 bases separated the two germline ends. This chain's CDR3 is CASSHRTDYEQYF. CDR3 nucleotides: TGTGCCAGCAGCCACAGGACGGACTACGAGCAGTACTTC.

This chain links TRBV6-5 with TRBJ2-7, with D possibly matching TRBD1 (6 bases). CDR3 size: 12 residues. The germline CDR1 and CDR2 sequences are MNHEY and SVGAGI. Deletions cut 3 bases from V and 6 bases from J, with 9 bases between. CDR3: CASSYGTIEQYF. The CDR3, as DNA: TGTGCCAGCAGTTATGGGACAATCGAGCAGTACTTC.

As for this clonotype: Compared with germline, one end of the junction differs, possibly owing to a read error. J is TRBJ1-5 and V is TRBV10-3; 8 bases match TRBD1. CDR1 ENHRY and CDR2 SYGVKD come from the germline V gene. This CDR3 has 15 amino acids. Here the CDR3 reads CASSETTGADQPQHF. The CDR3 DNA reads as TGTGCCAGCAGTGAGACGACAGGGGCCGATCAGCCCCAGCATTTT.

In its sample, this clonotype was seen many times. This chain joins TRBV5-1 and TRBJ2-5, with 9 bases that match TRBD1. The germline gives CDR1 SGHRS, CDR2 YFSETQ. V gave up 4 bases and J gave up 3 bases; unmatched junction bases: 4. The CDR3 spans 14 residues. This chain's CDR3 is CASSVDRGKETQYF. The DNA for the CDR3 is TGCGCCAGCAGCGTGGACAGGGGAAAAGAGACCCAGTACTTC.

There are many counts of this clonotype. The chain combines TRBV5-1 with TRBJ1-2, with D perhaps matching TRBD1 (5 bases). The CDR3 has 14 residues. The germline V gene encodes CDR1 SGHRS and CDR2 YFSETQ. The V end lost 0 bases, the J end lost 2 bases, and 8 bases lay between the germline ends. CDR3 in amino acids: CASSLEPGNYGYTF. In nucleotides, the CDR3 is TGCGCCAGCAGCTTGGAGCCAGGGAACTATGGCTACACCTTC.

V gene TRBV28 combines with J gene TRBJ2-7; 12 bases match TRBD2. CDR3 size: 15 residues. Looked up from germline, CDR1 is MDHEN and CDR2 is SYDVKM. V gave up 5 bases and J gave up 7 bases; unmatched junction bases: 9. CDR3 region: CASSRTSGIVREQYF. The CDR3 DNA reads TGTGCCAGCAGTCGGACTAGCGGGATAGTGCGGGAGCAGTACTTC.

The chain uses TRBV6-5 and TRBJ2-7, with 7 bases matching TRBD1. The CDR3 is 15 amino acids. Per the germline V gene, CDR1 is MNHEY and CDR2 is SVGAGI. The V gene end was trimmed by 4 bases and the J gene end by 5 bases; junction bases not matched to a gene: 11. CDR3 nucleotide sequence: TGTGCCAGCAGTTGGGCCGGGACAGAAGGCGACGAGCAGTACTTC. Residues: CASSWAGTEGDEQYF.